The rows below give T cell receptor beta chains drawn from one sample of a study of T cells in Graves' hyperthyroidism and ophthalmopathy. TCRdb recomputed calls from the multiplex PCR reads with MiXCR, one row per CDR3 protein. Here the sample spans some 360,000 distinct CDR3 sequences, approximately 15% being singletons. Sequencing was done on a sample of blood. The receptors were sampled from a woman aged 55-69 years with Graves' hyperthyroidism. Each CDR3 is given with its conserved first and last residue. D genes are given only for firm matches.

NA	TRBV6-5	TRBJ1-2	CASSYSGGVHQYYGYTF
NA	TRBV10-2	TRBJ2-3	CATQASVRSTDTQYF
NA	TRBV7-9	TRBJ2-7	CASSLAGGSEQYF
NA	TRBV12-3/TRBV12-4	TRBJ2-1	CASGSTASYNEQFF
NA	TRBV19	TRBJ2-5	CASSIMSEETQYF
NA	TRBV3-1	TRBJ2-7	CASSQVVGPYEQYF
TRBD1	TRBV29-1	TRBJ1-2	CSVERQGGTDYGYTF
TRBD1	TRBV5-1	TRBJ1-4	CASSRGLATNEKLFF
TRBD2	TRBV6-1	TRBJ2-4	CASSIRLAGGIAKNIQYF
NA	TRBV2	TRBJ2-1	CASRRISGVNEQFF
NA	TRBV11-3	TRBJ2-3	CASSLQADTQYF
TRBD1	TRBV4-2	TRBJ2-1	CASSQVSGTGWNEQFF
TRBD1	TRBV7-2	NA	CASSTQSGTATYEQFF
NA	TRBV19	TRBJ1-5	CASSRSGSSNQPQHF
NA	TRBV12-3/TRBV12-4	TRBJ2-7	CASSPGRLHEQYF
TRBD2	TRBV11-2	TRBJ2-5	CASRRPGLAGGLGWTQYF
NA	TRBV5-4	TRBJ1-1	CASSLFGTMNTEAFF
NA	TRBV5-1	TRBJ2-3	CASSLGQGGRTDTQYF
TRBD1	TRBV18	TRBJ2-7	CASSPSTGQGGQYF
NA	TRBV4-1	TRBJ2-5	CASSQDIQETQYF
TRBD2	TRBV2	TRBJ2-7	CASSDPRLAGSRTYEQYF
NA	TRBV30	TRBJ1-6	CAWSVRQGSNSPLHF
NA	TRBV7-9	TRBJ2-7	CASRPRDSYEQYF
NA	TRBV30	TRBJ2-1	CAWSGRPAYNEQFF
NA	TRBV25-1	TRBJ2-5	CASVYVAASWETQYF